The present T cell receptor beta chain was sequenced within a study of shared clonotypes between healthy human individuals (dated by TCRdb to about 2020). Background on the whole study: The cohort comprised a couple of women and a few men aged 18 to 49 years. To estimate repertoire size and how much clonotype sharing occurs between individuals, the study deeply sequenced the blood TCR repertoires of five healthy adults. For each donor, CD4 naive and CD4 memory were each given three plates, CD8 naive was given two plates, and CD8 memory was given one plate. Between about 0.85 and 9.5 billion PBMCs per donor were obtained by leukapheresis. Different laboratories and diverse techniques were used to prepare libraries and sequence TCR repertoires, to increase sequencing depth and limit assay-specific biases. Broad study findings and their caveats: The small number of donors limited the genetic and exposure-history diversity represented. About 5% of naive CD4, 3.5% of naive CD8, 2.3% of memory CD4, and around 0.4% of memory CD8 clonotypes were shared across several donors. Clonotypes shared by all four sorted-subset donors showed higher generation probabilities than non-shared clonotypes. Only blood was sampled, and tissue TCR repertoires likely differ from those in blood. Rarefaction of sorted-subset datasets indicated incomplete sequencing despite the large sequencing depth. Naive subsets generally had larger estimated clonotype richness than memory subsets did. Pairwise subsampling led to the expectation that sequencing depth would affect the degree of clonotype sharing among donors.

Concerning this clone: Its binding antigen is unknown. The sample holds no much larger clone one base away, and base qualities are not on file.

Trimming at the junction amounts to 4 bases on V and 0 bases on J, and the germline ends lie 10 bases apart. The germline V gene supplies CDR1 SGHTA and CDR2 FQGTGA. Including the terminal cysteine and phenylalanine, the CDR3 comprises 15 residues. The kept DNA is CDR3 alone, 45 bases in frame from the first base. Using the deep immunoSEQ assay, TCR CDR3 regions were amplified from genomic DNA by multiplex PCR. Genomic DNA extracted from each cell subset was distributed evenly over all wells of several immunoSEQ 96-well plates, and each plate served as one replicate. For sorted subsets, 200 to 250 ng genomic DNA, equal to tens of thousands of T cell genomes, was loaded into each replicate PCR. Purified libraries were quantified with a Qubit 3.0 fluorometer, sized on a Bioanalyzer 2100, and re-quantified with the KAPA Library Quantification kit. Each immunoSEQ 96-well plate was sequenced on its own single-read 150-cycle Illumina NextSeq 550 flow cell. Per the source publication's procedure: Because the immunoSEQ output held only junctional sequences and lacked quality scores, the filtering could not match the filtering applied to full-length reads. Sequences were annotated with PyIR, a Python wrapper for IgBLAST v1.9, using IMGT germline references to assign V/J genes and CDR3. Reads were filtered out if the reads had weak V/J assignments (E-value above 1e-6), no CDR3, stop codons, out-of-frame junctions, or ambiguous translated residues. V3J clonotypes were defined as sequences sharing an identical inferred V gene, J gene, and CDR3 amino acid sequence. Percentage overlap between repertoires was calculated by dividing the number of shared unique clonotypes by the size of the smaller repertoire. RTK rarefaction, the Chao1 estimator, and Recon v2.1 estimates of unobserved clonotypes were used to assess repertoire richness. Generation probabilities for all TCRbeta clonotypes obtained by the gDNA method from four donors were computed using OLGA. TCRdb retrieved this table from immuneACCESS and kept in-frame rearrangements only. Not all clones are present; in checked studies, unresolved V genes account for under half, and no reason is known for the remainder. V, J and clone size were drawn from that table, and D and trimming were deduced from the DNA. Across this sample there are 2 million to 2.5 million clones, with 85% to 95% seen only once. The ten largest account for about 0.39% of the sample.

The donors were healthy, HIV-negative adults who had no recently reported acute infections or vaccinations. Every donor was a Caucasian adult living in Nashville, Tennessee, USA. CD4+ T cells were enriched through magnetic negative selection, after which naive cells were positively selected on CD45RA and the remaining negative fraction served as the memory subset. Blood was obtained by leukapheresis, after which PBMCs were separated by Ficoll-Histopaque density gradient centrifugation and cryopreserved in liquid nitrogen vapor phase. Analytical flow cytometry was used to check the purity and quantity of every magnetically sorted T cell population. From each sorted fraction, genomic DNA was isolated and quantified by UV absorbance on a Nanodrop 2000c.

Sequenced sample: naive CD4+ T cells from PBMCs. Reading the label with the study, this specimen's cell subset or site is: CD45RA+ positively selected. The chain is made from TRBV7-3 and TRBJ2-1; the D gene lacks a confident call. The sequence was obtained from a man younger than 35 in good health. Some clones in this sample may be carry-over from other donors' samples. The sequenced DNA is TGTGCCAGCAGCTCAACTCCCAACTCCTACAATGAGCAGTTCTTC. This is translated as CASSSTPNSYNEQFF.